The entry below gives a single T cell receptor (beta chain) sequence along with its context. Its antigen is unidentified. This record belongs to a study of cytomegalovirus exposure and HLA in healthy donors. Findings of the study overall: Exclusion applied to some V segments, including TRBV6-2 and TRBV6-3, as they were indistinguishable. In a later analysis, TCR beta V- and J-gene trimming showed a link to a missense DCLRE1C variant. An analysis done earlier found most TCR beta V segments productive about 87% or about 30% of the time.

This PCR relied on a set of 60 Vbeta primers and 13 Jbeta primers. Here immunoSEQ multiplex PCR was the method, and the copy in TCRdb shows in-frame clones only, minus some. The sample has 95,000 to 110,000 clones, around 77% seen once. The length of the CDR3 is 12 residues. CDR1 is GTSNPN, CDR2 SVGIG, per germline (reference sequence). V was cut by 8 bases and J by 0 bases, with 10 bases left in between. Healthy bone marrow donors made up the donor group. The specimen was PBMCs. The TCR comes from a male donor in good health and CMV-seronegative. The chain couples TRBV30 to TRBJ1-1, with a possible D match to TRBD1 (5 bases). The CDR3 sequence is CAGRVMNTEAFF. The CDR3 bases are TGTGCCGGCAGGGTGATGAACACTGAAGCTTTCTTT.